This TCR beta chain was documented in a study of monozygotic twins with inflammatory bowel disease. This CDR3 spans 13 amino acids. Germline CDR1 and CDR2: SGHTA and FQGNSA. TCRdb reprocessed the 5' RACE reads, keeping one entry per CDR3 protein, no DNA. This repertoire includes just over 300,000 distinct CDR3 sequences. The sequence derives from a human donor with ulcerative colitis or Crohn's disease, or a healthy co-twin of an affected twin (not recorded which). Sequenced sample: blood. This rearrangement joins TRBV7-2 to TRBJ2-1; TCRdb's D call, TRBD2, is unchecked because there is no DNA. Here the CDR3 reads CASSPDRLREQFF. Looking up the rest from reference TRBV7-2 and TRBJ2-1 gives the full variable domain: GAGVSQSPSNKVTEKGKDVELRCDPISGHTALYWYRQSLGQGLEFLIYFQGNSAPDKSGLPSDRFSAERTGGSVSTLTIQRTQQEDSAVYLCASSPDRLREQFFGPGTRLTVL.